This record concerns one T cell receptor (beta chain) sequence. Its cognate antigen is unknown. A universal primer site came from template switching; cDNA carried unique molecular identifiers. TCRdb reprocessed the 5' RACE reads with MiXCR, giving one entry per CDR3 protein. The sample consists of 690,000 or so distinct CDR3 sequences, 8.5% to 9% of them appearing once. The CDR3 is made up of 15 amino acids. V lost 6 bases and J lost 6, with 18 bases in between. Germline CDR1 and CDR2: SGHVS and FNYEAQ. This record comes from a study of identical twins. The study, taken as a whole, reports: The more abundant beta clonotypes in cord blood had fewer insertions, and memory repertoires did not show this.

These data were also filed under a second study, of yellow fever vaccine responses in identical twins.

The rearrangement joins TRBV7-6 to TRBJ1-3, with D tentatively TRBD1 (5 bases). The sequence came from a woman between 18 and 29 years old in good health. Specimen: PBMCs. CDR3 DNA: TGTGCCAGCAGTCTTGGGGGTGGAGGCGAAAACACCATATATTTT. Protein sequence: CASSLGGGGENTIYF.